This TCR beta chain is from a study of molecular identifiers for immune sequencing clone quantification. The bulk TCR libraries were made with methods described before and with listed TCR primers. TCRdb fed the PCR reads into MiXCR, producing one record per CDR3 protein. There are about half a million distinct CDR3 sequences in the sample; about 20% occur only once, and around 0.84% lies in the top ten. In this sample, this clonotype turned up many times. Losses at the gene ends were 6 bases for V and 3 bases for J; bases not matched to a gene: 10. The CDR3 is 15 residues long. With 10%, 30% or 50% of RNA, about 20,000 to 1,100,000 naive CD8 T cells were sequenced.

The chain carries TRBV12-3 or TRBV12-4 and TRBJ2-5, with 7 bases that match TRBD1. The receptor comes from a human donor in good health. Some libraries in this study had Jurkat cell RNA spiked in. The sequenced material came from naive CD8+ T cells from blood, with Jurkat cell RNA spiked in. Subset of the sample: FACS-sorted CD8+CD4-CCR7+CD45RA+ naive T cells. CDR3 bases: TGTGCCAGCAGGACAGGGAGTAGTGAAGAAGAGACCCAGTACTTC. This encodes CASRTGSSEEETQYF.